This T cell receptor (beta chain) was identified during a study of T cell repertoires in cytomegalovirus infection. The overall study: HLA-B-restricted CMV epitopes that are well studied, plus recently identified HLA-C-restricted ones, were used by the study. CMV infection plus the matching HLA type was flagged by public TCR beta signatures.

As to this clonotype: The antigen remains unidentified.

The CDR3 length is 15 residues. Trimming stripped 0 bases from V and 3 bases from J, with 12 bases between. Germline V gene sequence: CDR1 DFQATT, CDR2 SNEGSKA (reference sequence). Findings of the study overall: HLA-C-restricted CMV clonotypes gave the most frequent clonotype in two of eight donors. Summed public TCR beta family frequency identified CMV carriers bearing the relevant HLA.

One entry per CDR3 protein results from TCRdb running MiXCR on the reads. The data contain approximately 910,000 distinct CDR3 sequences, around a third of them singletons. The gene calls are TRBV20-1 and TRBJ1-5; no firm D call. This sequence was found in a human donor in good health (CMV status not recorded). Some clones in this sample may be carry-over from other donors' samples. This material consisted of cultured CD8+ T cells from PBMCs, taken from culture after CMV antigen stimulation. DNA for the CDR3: TGCAGTGCTAGAGATCTTCCGGCAGCCAATCAGCCCCAGCATTTT. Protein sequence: CSARDLPAANQPQHF.